Only a few counts were recorded for the clone carrying this T cell receptor (beta chain). Antigen specificity is unknown. TCRdb fed the RT-PCR reads into MiXCR, producing one record per CDR3 protein. This sample has hundreds of thousands of distinct CDR3 sequences, with approximately 17% found just once. This sample is part of a study of response to subunit inactivated influenza vaccine. Study conclusions and caveats: There was a suggestion from the authors that each seasonal influenza vaccination recruits few new T cells.

The CDR3 has 14 amino acids. Germline V CDR1 and CDR2: DFQATT, SNEGSKA (reference sequence). V gave up 5 bases and J gave up 5 bases; unmatched junction bases: 8. Here the sequenced sample was PBMCs from blood, taken less than 6 days after vaccination. The source is a man aged 50 to 59 who received an inactivated influenza vaccine. The genes are TRBV20-1 and TRBJ2-2, with 7 bases identical to TRBD1. The CDR3 reads CSADGQAYTGELFF. The CDR3, as DNA: TGCAGTGCTGACGGACAGGCTTATACCGGGGAGCTGTTTTTT.